This T cell receptor beta chain is drawn from a study of blood T cells in healthy people across ages. General study findings and limits: Measured against age, TCR beta diversity per million T cells decreased in a roughly linear manner.

A second PCR, run for about 7 to 11 cycles, used a sample-barcoded 5' primer plus a J-beta primer mix. TCRdb re-analysed the 5' RACE reads in MiXCR, keeping a single row per CDR3 protein. The table records 650,000 to 1,000,000 distinct CDR3 sequences, roughly 40% of them present only once. Worth noting for this clonotype: What it binds is not known.

Trimming stripped 0 bases from V and 0 bases from J, with 11 bases between. The CDR3 contains 16 residues. Germline lookup yields CDR1 MGHRA and CDR2 YSYEKL. Sequenced material: blood. The chain combines TRBV4-1 with TRBJ1-1, with D perhaps TRBD1 (5 bases). This TCR was sampled from a man aged 18 to 35 in good health. CDR3 protein: CASSQEGRVVNTEAFF. For the CDR3, the DNA is TGCGCCAGCAGCCAAGAGGGCAGGGTGGTGAACACTGAAGCTTTCTTT.